Listed below are T cell receptor beta chains from one sample, sequenced in a study of blood T cells in healthy people across ages. TCRdb ran MiXCR on the 5' RACE reads and lists one entry per CDR3 protein. This sample has 790,000 or so distinct CDR3 sequences; 56% occur once, and the top ten carry approximately 24%. Sequencing was done on a sample of blood. The receptors here all came from a man aged 40-49 years in good health. Both conserved end residues are part of each CDR3. D genes are given only for firm matches. Size values are once, few and many counts, or a class for expanded clones, and some rows have none.

size: .; D: .; V: TRBV20-1; J: TRBJ2-5; DNA: TGCAGTTCAGGGGCAGGGCAGGGAGAGACCCAGTACTTC; CDR3: CSSGAGQGETQYF
size: few; D: TRBD1; V: TRBV6-2/TRBV6-3; J: TRBJ2-4; DNA: TGTGCCAGCAGACGGACAGGGAACATTCAGTACTTC; CDR3: CASRRTGNIQYF
size: .; D: .; V: TRBV20-1; J: TRBJ2-1; DNA: TGCAGTGCTAGAAGTAGTCTTGGCAATGAGCAGTTCTTC; CDR3: CSARSSLGNEQFF
size: .; D: .; V: TRBV10-2; J: TRBJ2-3; DNA: TGCGCCAGCAGTGAAGGAGGGTGTGGAGGGACAGATACGCAGTATTTT; CDR3: CASSEGGCGGTDTQYF
size: few; D: TRBD1; V: TRBV20-1; J: TRBJ1-5; DNA: TGCAGTGCTACCCCCGGGACAGGGTTCAATCAGCCCCAGCATTTT; CDR3: CSATPGTGFNQPQHF
size: .; D: .; V: TRBV21-1; J: TRBJ2-7; DNA: TGTGCCTTACAAATAGGGGGAATTAACCACGAGCAGTACTTC; CDR3: CALQIGGINHEQYF
size: .; D: TRBD1; V: TRBV12-3/TRBV12-4; J: TRBJ2-1; DNA: TGTGCCAGCAGCCCCAACAGGGGGCCCTACAATGAGCAGTTCTTC; CDR3: CASSPNRGPYNEQFF
size: .; D: .; V: TRBV20-1; J: TRBJ1-4; DNA: TGCAGTGCCAGAAGTCCGGAGGGAGAAAAACTGTTTTTT; CDR3: CSARSPEGEKLFF
size: .; D: TRBD2; V: TRBV20-1; J: TRBJ2-7; DNA: TGCAGTGCACATAGCGGGGGATCCTACGAGCAGTACTTC; CDR3: CSAHSGGSYEQYF
size: few; D: TRBD2; V: TRBV20-1; J: TRBJ2-4; DNA: TGCAGTGCTAGATGGGCGGGAGCCCAAAACATTCAGTACTTC; CDR3: CSARWAGAQNIQYF
size: .; D: .; V: TRBV9; J: TRBJ2-3; DNA: TGTGCCAGCAGCGTAGCCCATATGCGAAGCTCCACAGATACGCAGTATTTT; CDR3: CASSVAHMRSSTDTQYF
size: .; D: .; V: TRBV6-5; J: TRBJ1-1; DNA: TGTGCCAGCAGCCCCTGGGACTTGAACACTGAAGCTTTCTTT; CDR3: CASSPWDLNTEAFF
size: few; D: TRBD1; V: TRBV7-2; J: TRBJ2-7; DNA: TGTGCCAGCAGCGTGGGACAGGGGGTCTCCTACGAGCAGTACTTC; CDR3: CASSVGQGVSYEQYF
size: .; D: .; V: TRBV20-1; J: TRBJ2-7; DNA: TGCAGCGGTGCGGGCCCAGAAGGCTACAATGAGCAGTACTTC; CDR3: CSGAGPEGYNEQYF
size: .; D: .; V: TRBV16; J: TRBJ1-1; DNA: TGTGCCAGCAGCCAATTTGGCACCGAAGCTTTCTTT; CDR3: CASSQFGTEAFF
size: .; D: .; V: TRBV7-2; J: TRBJ2-3; DNA: TGTGCCAGCAGCGCGAATAGCCCCGGGGGCACAGATACGCAGTATTTT; CDR3: CASSANSPGGTDTQYF
size: .; D: .; V: TRBV7-8; J: TRBJ2-5; DNA: TGTGCCAGCAGCTCCCTGGACAGAACCCAAGAGACCCAGTACTTC; CDR3: CASSSLDRTQETQYF
size: many; D: TRBD1; V: TRBV10-3; J: TRBJ2-7; DNA: TGTGCCATTTCCCCCGACAGGGGAATTAACGAGCAGTACTTC; CDR3: CAISPDRGINEQYF
size: few; D: .; V: TRBV27; J: TRBJ2-3; DNA: TGTGCCAGCAGTTTATCAGTCAGGGCCACAGATACGCAGTATTTT; CDR3: CASSLSVRATDTQYF
size: .; D: TRBD2; V: TRBV7-2; J: TRBJ2-1; DNA: TGTGCCAGCAGCATACTAGCGGGAGTTTCCCATGAGCAGTTCTTC; CDR3: CASSILAGVSHEQFF
size: .; D: .; V: TRBV5-1; J: TRBJ2-5; DNA: TGCGCCAGCAGCTCAGACAGGTTTCTCCAAGAGACCCAGTACTTC; CDR3: CASSSDRFLQETQYF
size: .; D: .; V: TRBV20-1; J: TRBJ1-5; DNA: TGCAGTGCTAGAGATCGACGCGCCCCTAATCAGCCCCAGCATTTT; CDR3: CSARDRRAPNQPQHF
size: few; D: TRBD2; V: TRBV20-1; J: TRBJ2-5; DNA: TGCAGTGCTAGCCATCCTAGCTCGGGAGGAGGCGCCGTGACCCAGTACTTC; CDR3: CSASHPSSGGGAVTQYF
size: .; D: .; V: TRBV27; J: TRBJ2-1; DNA: TGTGCCAGCAGCCTCACAGGAGTTTCGTGGTTCTTC; CDR3: CASSLTGVSWFF
size: .; D: .; V: TRBV7-9; J: TRBJ2-3; DNA: TGTGCCAGCGAGGGGGGTGTAGCCGATACGCAGTATTTT; CDR3: CASEGGVADTQYF
size: .; D: TRBD2; V: TRBV7-3; J: TRBJ2-1; DNA: TGTGCCAGCAGCCCCACGTATCAAGTGCGGCGTAGCGGGAGTCCCAATGAGCAGTTCTTC; CDR3: CASSPTYQVRRSGSPNEQFF
size: .; D: .; V: TRBV6-2/TRBV6-3; J: TRBJ1-2; DNA: TGTGCCAGCAGTTGGCACAGGGATAGAGTGGACTATGGCTACACCTTC; CDR3: CASSWHRDRVDYGYTF
size: .; D: .; V: TRBV14; J: TRBJ2-7; DNA: TGTGCCAGCAAATTTCCCTCCTACGAGCAGTACTTC; CDR3: CASKFPSYEQYF
size: few; D: .; V: TRBV5-1; J: TRBJ2-1; DNA: TGCGCCAGCAGCTTGGAACAGCTTAATGAGCAGTTCTTC; CDR3: CASSLEQLNEQFF
size: .; D: .; V: TRBV13; J: TRBJ1-2; DNA: TGTGCCAGCAGCGGCAGGGAACCCCACGTGGGGGCTTCTAACTATGGCTACACCTTC; CDR3: CASSGREPHVGASNYGYTF
size: .; D: .; V: TRBV28; J: TRBJ1-1; DNA: TGTGCCAGCACCCCGTCTAGCACTGAAGCTTTCTTT; CDR3: CASTPSSTEAFF
size: .; D: TRBD2; V: TRBV6-6; J: TRBJ2-7; DNA: TGTGCCAGCAGTCCCGCTAGCGGCCCTTCCTACGAGCAGTACTTC; CDR3: CASSPASGPSYEQYF
size: .; D: .; V: TRBV7-2; J: TRBJ2-5; DNA: TGTGCCAGCAGACCAGGGGCGGGGTGGTTGAATGAGCAGTACTTC; CDR3: CASRPGAGWLNEQYF
size: .; D: .; V: TRBV3-1; J: TRBJ2-1; DNA: TGTGCCAGCAGCCAAACGGACACCGCCTACAATGAGCAGTTCTTC; CDR3: CASSQTDTAYNEQFF
size: few; D: .; V: TRBV27; J: TRBJ2-3; DNA: TGTGCCAGCAGTCTCGACAGTTACGCTAGCACAGATACGCAGTATTTT; CDR3: CASSLDSYASTDTQYF
size: .; D: .; V: TRBV27; J: TRBJ1-5; DNA: TGTGCCAGCAGTTCGGGGTGGAATCAGCCCCAGCATTTT; CDR3: CASSSGWNQPQHF
size: .; D: .; V: TRBV14; J: TRBJ1-2; DNA: TGTGCCAGCAGCCAAACCTCTAACTATGGCTACACCTTC; CDR3: CASSQTSNYGYTF
size: .; D: TRBD2; V: TRBV6-5; J: TRBJ2-5; DNA: TGTGCCAGCAGTTCAAGACTAGCGGGGGGGCGGTACCAAGAGACCCAGTACTTC; CDR3: CASSSRLAGGRYQETQYF
size: .; D: .; V: TRBV6-6; J: TRBJ1-6; DNA: TGTGCCAGCAGCCGGGACGGCGAACGCTCACCCCTCCACTTT; CDR3: CASSRDGERSPLHF
size: .; D: .; V: TRBV27; J: TRBJ1-2; DNA: TGTGCCAGCAGTTCCTACGGACGGGGATCTGCCTATGGCTACACCTTC; CDR3: CASSSYGRGSAYGYTF
size: .; D: TRBD2; V: TRBV12-3/TRBV12-4; J: TRBJ2-3; DNA: TGTGCCAGCAGGGTAGCGGGTAGCGCAGATACGCAGTATTTT; CDR3: CASRVAGSADTQYF
size: few; D: .; V: TRBV7-9; J: TRBJ2-3; DNA: TGTGCCAGCAGCCTGACCCTGTCGAACACAGATACGCAGTATTTT; CDR3: CASSLTLSNTDTQYF
size: .; D: .; V: TRBV25-1; J: TRBJ2-7; DNA: TGTGCCAGCAGTGATTCGGGGGAGGTGAGCTCCTACGAGCAGTACTTC; CDR3: CASSDSGEVSSYEQYF
size: .; D: .; V: TRBV28; J: TRBJ1-2; DNA: TGTGCCACTCGGGTAGCTAACTATGGCTACACCTTC; CDR3: CATRVANYGYTF
size: .; D: TRBD1; V: TRBV10-3; J: TRBJ2-7; DNA: TGTGCCATCAGTGCGGGACAGGGGACCCCCGCCTACGAGCAGTACTTC; CDR3: CAISAGQGTPAYEQYF
size: .; D: TRBD2; V: TRBV27; J: TRBJ2-1; DNA: TGTGCCAGCAGTTTCGTGGCGGGAGTAAATGAGCAGTTCTTC; CDR3: CASSFVAGVNEQFF
size: .; D: .; V: TRBV9; J: TRBJ2-1; DNA: TGTGCCAGCAGCGCCGGGACTCTCAATGAGCAGTTCTTC; CDR3: CASSAGTLNEQFF
size: .; D: .; V: TRBV7-2; J: TRBJ2-3; DNA: TGTGCCAGCAGACAGGACGAAAATACGCAGTATTTT; CDR3: CASRQDENTQYF
size: .; D: .; V: TRBV2; J: TRBJ1-6; DNA: TGTGCCAGCAGGGATAATTCACCCCTCCACTTT; CDR3: CASRDNSPLHF
size: .; D: .; V: TRBV5-1; J: TRBJ2-5; DNA: TGCGCCAGCAGCGTCCAAACAGGGACGGAGACCCAGTACTTC; CDR3: CASSVQTGTETQYF
size: .; D: TRBD2; V: TRBV6-1; J: TRBJ2-1; DNA: TGTGCCAGCAGTAGGACTAGCGGGGGGGCTGGTGAGCAGTTCTTC; CDR3: CASSRTSGGAGEQFF
size: .; D: .; V: TRBV29-1; J: TRBJ2-5; DNA: TGCAGCGTTGAAAGGGGTCAAGAGACCCAGTACTTC; CDR3: CSVERGQETQYF
size: few; D: .; V: TRBV29-1; J: TRBJ2-7; DNA: TGCAGCGCGAGACCGACAGGAAACTACGAGCAGTACTTC; CDR3: CSARPTGNYEQYF
size: .; D: TRBD2; V: TRBV2; J: TRBJ2-3; DNA: TGTGCCAGCAGTGAAGCGAGACTAGCGCTACGAAGCACAGATACGCAGTATTTT; CDR3: CASSEARLALRSTDTQYF
size: .; D: TRBD1; V: TRBV3-1; J: TRBJ2-1; DNA: TGTGCCAGCAGGCCAAGCGACAGGGCTGGGAATGAGCAGTTCTTC; CDR3: CASRPSDRAGNEQFF
size: .; D: .; V: TRBV6-2/TRBV6-3; J: TRBJ2-7; DNA: TGTGCCAGCAGTTACGTTCCGGACCCTAGGGACGAGCAGTACTTC; CDR3: CASSYVPDPRDEQYF
size: few; D: .; V: TRBV28; J: TRBJ2-5; DNA: TGTGCCAGCAGCTCCGTGGGGGCCCAAGAGACCCAGTACTTC; CDR3: CASSSVGAQETQYF
size: few; D: .; V: TRBV29-1; J: TRBJ2-3; DNA: TGCAGCGTTCCCACCAGGGGTCGAACAGATACGCAGTATTTT; CDR3: CSVPTRGRTDTQYF
size: few; D: .; V: TRBV3-1; J: TRBJ1-2; DNA: TGTGCCAGCAGCCACAACCCGCAGGGACTGAACTATGGCTACACCTTC; CDR3: CASSHNPQGLNYGYTF